These 24 T cell receptor beta chains share one sample of origin, sequenced in a study of monozygotic twins with inflammatory bowel disease. TCRdb reprocessed the 5' RACE reads, with one entry per CDR3 protein and no DNA. This sample contains 88,000 or so distinct CDR3 sequences. Sequenced sample: blood. Receptor source: a human donor with ulcerative colitis or Crohn's disease, or a healthy co-twin of an affected twin (not recorded which).

This rearrangement joins TRBV18 to TRBJ1-1; TCRdb gives TRBD1 as the D gene, but with no DNA this cannot be confirmed. In germline, CDR1 is KGHSH, CDR2 LQKENI. There are 16 residues in the CDR3. The CDR3 spells CASSPPGRGPGTEAFF.

CDR3 protein: CSAIDRARAFF. This sequence joins TRBV20-1 and TRBJ1-1; TCRdb gives TRBD1 as the D gene, but with no DNA this cannot be confirmed. This CDR3 has 11 amino acids. CDR1 is DFQATT, CDR2 SNEGSKA, per germline (reference sequence).

This chain links TRBV6-5 with TRBJ2-7; TCRdb's assignment of TRBD2 cannot be checked, as there is no DNA. The CDR3 is 11 amino acids. The germline CDR1 and CDR2 sequences are MNHEY and SVGAGI. The CDR3 spells CASNEGYEQYF.

The V gene is TRBV20-1, the J gene TRBJ1-5. Per germline, CDR1 DFQATT and CDR2 SNEGSKA (reference sequence). The CDR3 contains 15 residues. CDR3 sequence: CSARDKGSSNQPQHF.

This chain connects TRBV12-3 or TRBV12-4 to TRBJ1-4; TCRdb's D call, TRBD1, is unchecked because there is no DNA. This CDR3 has 15 amino acids. This chain's CDR3 is CASSPLGQTNEKLFF.

The chain uses TRBV20-1 and TRBJ2-3; with no DNA, the TCRdb D assignment of TRBD1 cannot be verified. The length of the CDR3 is 14 residues. CDR1 DFQATT and CDR2 SNEGSKA come from the germline V gene (reference sequence). The CDR3 reads CSARVGATTDTQYF.

The genes are TRBV5-1 and TRBJ2-5. The germline V gene has CDR1 SGHRS and CDR2 YFSETQ. This CDR3 contains 13 residues. The CDR3 region is CASSLFGSETQYF. Supplemented by reference TRBV5-1 and TRBJ2-5, the full variable domain reads KAGVTQTPRYLIKTRGQQVTLSCSPISGHRSVSWYQQTPGQGLQFLFEYFSETQRNKGNFPGRFSGRQFSNSRSEMNVSTLELGDSALYLCASSLFGSETQYFGPGTRLLVL.

The chain carries TRBV2 and TRBJ1-2; TCRdb selects TRBD1, and the lack of DNA leaves this call unchecked. The CDR3 is 15 residues long. Germline V gene lookup returns CDR1 SNHLY and CDR2 FYNNEI. CDR3 sequence reads: CASSQNRGQIYGYTF.

The chain carries TRBV7-2 and TRBJ2-1; the D call of TRBD1 rests on TCRdb alone, since no DNA is present to check it. This CDR3 region has 16 residues. The germline gives CDR1 SGHTA, CDR2 FQGNSA. This CDR3 reads CASSFFAGDAYNEQFF.

CDR3 sequence: CASSLRDGYNEQFF. The gene calls are TRBV18 and TRBJ2-1; TCRdb's D gene call, TRBD1, goes unchecked for lack of DNA. The CDR3 extends over 14 amino acids. Germline V gene lookup returns CDR1 KGHSH and CDR2 LQKENI.

The chain joins TRBV12-3 or TRBV12-4 to TRBJ2-7. CDR3 length: 13 residues. CDR3 region: CASSFGAKGEQYF.

The chain uses TRBV29-1 and TRBJ2-5; TCRdb's assignment of TRBD1 cannot be checked, as there is no DNA. CDR3 length equals 16 residues. In germline, CDR1 is SQVTM, CDR2 ANQGSEA. The CDR3: CSVEGASRGVRETQYF.

The chain is built from TRBV7-6 and TRBJ1-3. The CDR3 totals 15 residues. The germline V gene encodes CDR1 SGHVS and CDR2 FNYEAQ. CDR3 sequence reads: CASSLEGDSGNTIYF.

This sequence joins TRBV14 and TRBJ1-1; lacking DNA, the TRBD1 call made by TCRdb goes unchecked. The CDR3 sequence is 16 residues long. The germline gives CDR1 SGHDN, CDR2 FVKESK. This chain's CDR3 is CASSQVGRGRNTEAFF.

J is TRBJ2-7 and V is TRBV7-6; TCRdb calls TRBD2, which cannot be checked without DNA. CDR1 is SGHVS, CDR2 FNYEAQ, per germline. The CDR3 sequence is 16 residues long. The CDR3 sequence: CASSRSTSLSSYEQYF.

V and J are TRBV2 and TRBJ2-7. Germline V gene sequence: CDR1 SNHLY, CDR2 FYNNEI. The CDR3 sequence is 11 residues long. The chain's CDR3 is CASSGVHEQYF.

The chain uses TRBV3-1 and TRBJ1-1; the D call of TRBD1 rests on TCRdb alone, since no DNA is present to check it. CDR1 and CDR2 from the germline V gene are LGHDT and YNNKEL (reference sequence). The CDR3 contains 16 residues. CDR3 protein: CASSHDGQLRNTEAFF.

This chain joins TRBV5-1 and TRBJ1-2; the D gene TCRdb calls, TRBD1, cannot be checked with no DNA. Germline CDR1 reads SGHRS; CDR2 reads YFSETQ. CDR3 size: 14 residues. CDR3 region: CASSLAGEGYGYTF.

The V and J genes are TRBV11-1 and TRBJ2-1; TCRdb names TRBD1, which stays unverified in the absence of DNA. The germline V gene has CDR1 SGHAT and CDR2 FQDESV (reference sequence). CDR3 length equals 17 residues. CDR3 residues: CASNPPRGQARDNEQFF.

This chain links TRBV5-1 with TRBJ2-5; TCRdb's D gene call, TRBD1, goes unchecked for lack of DNA. The CDR3 has 13 amino acids. From germline, CDR1 is SGHRS and CDR2 YFSETQ. This CDR3 reads CASSPGQVETQYF. Together with reference TRBV5-1 and TRBJ2-5, the CDR3 gives the full variable domain: KAGVTQTPRYLIKTRGQQVTLSCSPISGHRSVSWYQQTPGQGLQFLFEYFSETQRNKGNFPGRFSGRQFSNSRSEMNVSTLELGDSALYLCASSPGQVETQYFGPGTRLLVL.

V usage is TRBV19 and J usage is TRBJ2-6; no DNA is available, so the TRBD1 call from TCRdb remains unchecked. The V gene's germline CDR1 is LNHDA and CDR2 SQIVND (reference sequence). The CDR3 totals 17 residues. CDR3 amino acids: CASSQGDRDSGANVLTF.

The chain links TRBV7-6 to TRBJ2-3; TCRdb's D call, TRBD1, is unchecked because there is no DNA. CDR3 size: 19 residues. Germline V gives CDR1 SGHVS, CDR2 FNYEAQ. The CDR3 loop is CATKAYGKDRGPLADTQYF.

The rearrangement links TRBV20-1 to TRBJ2-5. CDR3 size: 13 residues. Germline V gene lookup returns CDR1 DFQATT and CDR2 SNEGSKA (reference sequence). This CDR3 reads CSARYSTGETQYF.

J is TRBJ2-1 and V is TRBV5-1; absent DNA, TCRdb's TRBD2 call cannot be checked. The germline V gene has CDR1 SGHRS and CDR2 YFSETQ. There are 15 residues in the CDR3. CDR3 sequence: CASSLGVASGHEQFF.